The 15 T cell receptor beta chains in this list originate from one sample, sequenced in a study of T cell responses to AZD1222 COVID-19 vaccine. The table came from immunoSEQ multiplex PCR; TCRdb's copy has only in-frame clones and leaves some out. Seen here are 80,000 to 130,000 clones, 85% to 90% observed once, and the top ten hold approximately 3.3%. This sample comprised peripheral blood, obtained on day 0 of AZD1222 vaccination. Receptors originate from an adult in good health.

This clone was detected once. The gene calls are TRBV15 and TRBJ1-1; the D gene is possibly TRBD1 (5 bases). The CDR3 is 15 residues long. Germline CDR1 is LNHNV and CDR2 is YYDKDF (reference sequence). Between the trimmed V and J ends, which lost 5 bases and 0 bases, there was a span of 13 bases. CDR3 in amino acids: CATSPLRAMNTEAFF. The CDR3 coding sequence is TGTGCCACCAGCCCCCTCAGGGCTATGAACACTGAAGCTTTCTTT.

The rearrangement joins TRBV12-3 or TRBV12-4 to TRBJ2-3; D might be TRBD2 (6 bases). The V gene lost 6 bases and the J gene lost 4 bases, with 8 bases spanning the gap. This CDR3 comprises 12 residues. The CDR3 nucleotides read TGTGCCAGCAGGGTAGCGGCAGATACGCAGTATTTT. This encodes CASRVAADTQYF.

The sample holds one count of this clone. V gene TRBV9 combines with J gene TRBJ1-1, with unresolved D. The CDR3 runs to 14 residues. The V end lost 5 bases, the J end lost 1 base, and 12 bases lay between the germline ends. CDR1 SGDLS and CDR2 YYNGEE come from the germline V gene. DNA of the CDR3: TGTGCCAGCAGAGCTGACGGTTCGAACACTGAAGCTTTCTTT. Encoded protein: CASRADGSNTEAFF.

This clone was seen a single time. The CDR3 is CASSEGLYSGNTIYF. CDR3 coding DNA: TGTGCCAGCAGTGAAGGACTCTATTCTGGAAACACCATATATTTT. V usage is TRBV6-1 and J usage is TRBJ1-3; D unclear. The germline V and J ends were trimmed by 1 base and 1 base, with 8 bases remaining between them. The CDR3 is 15 amino acids. Looked up from germline, CDR1 is MNHNS and CDR2 is SASEGT.

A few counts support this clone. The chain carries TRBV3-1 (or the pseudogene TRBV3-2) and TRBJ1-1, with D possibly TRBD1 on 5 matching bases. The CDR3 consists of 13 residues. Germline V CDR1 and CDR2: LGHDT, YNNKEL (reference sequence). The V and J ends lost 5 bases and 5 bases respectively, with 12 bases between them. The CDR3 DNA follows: TGTGCCAGCAGCGGACCGGGGGGAACTGAAGCTTTCTTT. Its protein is CASSGPGGTEAFF.

CDR3: CASSQGTGTYPQHF. In nucleotides, the CDR3 is TGTGCCAGCAGCCAAGGGACAGGGACCTACCCCCAGCATTTT. The chain links TRBV3-1 (or the pseudogene TRBV3-2) to TRBJ1-5, with 8 positions matching TRBD1. The CDR3 consists of 14 residues. Germline trimming cut 1 base from V and 10 bases from J; bases unmatched to any gene: 6. The germline V gene has CDR1 LGHDT and CDR2 YNNKEL (reference sequence).

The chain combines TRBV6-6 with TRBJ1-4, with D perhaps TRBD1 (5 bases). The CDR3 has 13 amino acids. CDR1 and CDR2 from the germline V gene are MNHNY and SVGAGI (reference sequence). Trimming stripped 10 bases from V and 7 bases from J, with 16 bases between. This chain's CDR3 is CATSRGRGEKLFF. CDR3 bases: TGTGCCACCTCCCGGGGGAGGGGTGAAAAACTGTTTTTT.

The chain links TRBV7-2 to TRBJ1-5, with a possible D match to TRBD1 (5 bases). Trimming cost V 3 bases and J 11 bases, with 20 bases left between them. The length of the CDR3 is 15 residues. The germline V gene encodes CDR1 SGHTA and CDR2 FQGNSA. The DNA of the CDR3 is TGTGCCAGCAGCTTGTCAGAGACAGCCTATCGGACCCAGCATTTT. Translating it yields CASSLSETAYRTQHF.

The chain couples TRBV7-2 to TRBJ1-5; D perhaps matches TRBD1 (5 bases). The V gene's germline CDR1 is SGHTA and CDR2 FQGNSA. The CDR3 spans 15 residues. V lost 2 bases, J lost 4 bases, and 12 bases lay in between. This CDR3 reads CASSLQRGGNQPQHF. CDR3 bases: TGTGCCAGCAGCTTACAGAGGGGAGGGAATCAGCCCCAGCATTTT.

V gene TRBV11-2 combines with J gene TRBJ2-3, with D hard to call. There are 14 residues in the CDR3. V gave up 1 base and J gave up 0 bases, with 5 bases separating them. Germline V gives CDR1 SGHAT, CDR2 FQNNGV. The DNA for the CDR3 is TGTGCCAGCAGCTTAGCGGCTAGCACAGATACGCAGTATTTT. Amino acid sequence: CASSLAASTDTQYF.

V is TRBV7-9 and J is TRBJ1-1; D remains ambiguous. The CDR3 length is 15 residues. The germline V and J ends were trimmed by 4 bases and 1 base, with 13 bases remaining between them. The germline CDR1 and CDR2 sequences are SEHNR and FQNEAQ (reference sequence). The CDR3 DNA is TGTGCCAGCAGCTCGAGGACGGGGTGGAACACTGAAGCTTTCTTT. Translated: CASSSRTGWNTEAFF.

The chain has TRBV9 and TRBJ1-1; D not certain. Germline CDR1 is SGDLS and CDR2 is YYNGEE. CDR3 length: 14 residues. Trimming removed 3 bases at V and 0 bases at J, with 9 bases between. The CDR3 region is CASSASEMNTEAFF. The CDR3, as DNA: TGTGCCAGCAGCGCCTCAGAAATGAACACTGAAGCTTTCTTT.

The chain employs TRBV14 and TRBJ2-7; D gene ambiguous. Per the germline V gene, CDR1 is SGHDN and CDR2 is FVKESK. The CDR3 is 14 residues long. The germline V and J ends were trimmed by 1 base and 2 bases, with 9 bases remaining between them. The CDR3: CASSQGVIPYEQYF. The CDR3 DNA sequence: TGTGCCAGCAGCCAAGGGGTGATCCCCTACGAGCAGTACTTC.

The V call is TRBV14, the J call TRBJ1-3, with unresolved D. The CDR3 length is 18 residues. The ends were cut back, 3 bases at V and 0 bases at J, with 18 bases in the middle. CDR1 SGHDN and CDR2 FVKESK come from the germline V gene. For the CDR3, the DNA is TGTGCCAGCAGCCATAGGCCATACGGGATCCCCTCTGGAAACACCATATATTTT. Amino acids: CASSHRPYGIPSGNTIYF.

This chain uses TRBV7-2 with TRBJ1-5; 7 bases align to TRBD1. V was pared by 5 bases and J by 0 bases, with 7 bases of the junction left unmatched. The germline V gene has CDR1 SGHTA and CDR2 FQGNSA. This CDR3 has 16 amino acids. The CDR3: CASSKTGTRSNQPQHF. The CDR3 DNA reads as TGTGCCAGCAGCAAGACAGGGACCCGTAGCAATCAGCCCCAGCATTTT.